Listed here are 25 T cell receptor beta chains from one sample, sequenced in a study of response to subunit inactivated influenza vaccine (dated by TCRdb to the late 2010s). Receptor amplification or capture employed RT-PCR. Sequencing took place on an Illumina HiSeq 2500. In-frame beta chains were kept once TCRdb had trimmed the public reads at Q25 with fastp and called clones with MiXCR. Identical CDR3 proteins give one entry, which carries the most common genes and DNA. This sample has hundreds of thousands of distinct CDR3 sequences in its table, and about 25% of those were observed once. In total, the top ten clones hold approximately 2% of the sample. The material sequenced was CD4+ T cells sorted from PBMCs, taken 5 days after vaccination. All receptors derive from a man between 50 and 59 years old who received an inactivated influenza vaccine. Donor details come from another sample of the same person, matched by shared clones.

This clonotype was observed many times. This sequence joins TRBV20-1 and TRBJ1-1; D is ambiguous. Germline CDR1 reads DFQATT; CDR2 reads SNEGSKA (reference sequence). The CDR3 has 15 residues. Trimming stripped 0 bases from V and 7 bases from J, with 18 bases between. CDR3 DNA: TGCAGTGCTAGAGATTCCACTCCCGGGAAGAATGAAGCTTTCTTT. Amino acids: CSARDSTPGKNEAFF.

The J gene is TRBJ1-1, the V gene TRBV12-3 or TRBV12-4, with D tentatively TRBD1 (5 bases). The CDR3 extends over 12 amino acids. Trimming took off 8 bases at V and 6 bases at J, with 13 bases between the two ends. CDR3 in amino acids: CASAKQGSEAFF. For the CDR3, the DNA is TGTGCCAGCGCGAAGCAGGGCTCTGAAGCTTTCTTT.

The chain is built from TRBV20-1 and TRBJ2-3; 9 bases agree with TRBD1. J lost 0 bases, V lost 1 base, and 8 bases had no gene match. CDR3 length equals 17 residues. The germline CDR1 and CDR2 sequences are DFQATT and SNEGSKA (reference sequence). The chain's CDR3 is CSARGPIQGASTDTQYF. In DNA, the CDR3 is TGCAGTGCTAGAGGTCCGATACAGGGGGCTAGCACAGATACGCAGTATTTT.

The chain couples TRBV7-2 to TRBJ2-5, with 7 bases that match TRBD2. CDR3 size: 15 residues. The ends lost 5 bases at V and 1 base at J; junction bases unmatched: 7. Germline lookup yields CDR1 SGHTA and CDR2 FQGNSA. In nucleotides, the CDR3 is TGTGCCAGCAGCCCTCGATGGGGGGGCCAAGAGACCCAGTACTTC. This translates into CASSPRWGGQETQYF.

The CDR3 bases are TGTGCCAGCAGTTACTCGACTTTCGAGCAGTACTTC. Translated, it gives CASSYSTFEQYF. The gene calls are TRBV6-2 or TRBV6-3 and TRBJ2-7; no firm D call. This CDR3 region has 12 residues. V lost 0 bases and J lost 6, with 6 bases in between. The V gene's germline CDR1 is MNHEY and CDR2 SVGEGT.

This clonotype was observed a handful of times. This chain joins TRBV6-1 and TRBJ2-3, with unresolved D. Germline V gene data show CDR1 as MNHNS and CDR2 as SASEGT. This CDR3 is built from 14 residues. The V gene lost 6 bases and the J gene lost 0 bases, with 10 bases spanning the gap. CDR3 DNA sequence: TGTGCCAGCAGGCCAACACAGAGCACAGATACGCAGTATTTT. It encodes CASRPTQSTDTQYF.

V usage is TRBV5-5 and J usage is TRBJ1-4; D is possibly TRBD1 (6 bases). V lost 4 bases and J lost 4, with 14 bases in between. The CDR3 extends over 15 amino acids. From germline, CDR1 is SGHKS and CDR2 YYEKEE (reference sequence). Here the CDR3 reads CASSAKGVGNEKLFF. The CDR3 nucleotides read TGTGCCAGCAGCGCAAAGGGGGTCGGTAATGAAAAACTGTTTTTT.

This chain uses TRBV15 with TRBJ2-1; TRBD1 is a possible D gene (5 bases). Per germline, CDR1 LNHNV and CDR2 YYDKDF (reference sequence). CDR3 length: 14 residues. V dropped 5 bases and J dropped 0 bases, with 8 bases sitting between them. As DNA, the CDR3 is TGTGCCACCAGCGGGGCTAGCTCCTACAATGAGCAGTTCTTC. Amino acid sequence: CATSGASSYNEQFF. The full variable domain, with the rest looked up from reference TRBV15 and TRBJ2-1, is DAMVIQNPRYQVTQFGKPVTLSCSQTLNHNVMYWYQQKSSQAPKLLFHYYDKDFNNEADTPDNFQSRRPNTSFCFLDIRSPGLGDTAMYLCATSGASSYNEQFFGPGTRLTVL.

The chain carries TRBV29-1 and TRBJ2-7; TRBD2 matches at 12 bases. There are 14 residues in the CDR3. The germline V gene encodes CDR1 SQVTM and CDR2 ANQGSEA. V was pared by 7 bases and J by 6 bases, with 10 bases of the junction left unmatched. The CDR3 DNA is TGCAGCGCACTCAAGTCGACTAGCGGGAGCGAGCAGTACTTC. It translates to CSALKSTSGSEQYF.

This clonotype was seen only a few times. The chain couples TRBV29-1 to TRBJ2-1; 8 nucleotides match TRBD2. V lost 7 bases, J lost 0 bases, and 5 bases stayed unmatched. This CDR3 region has 14 residues. Germline lookup yields CDR1 SQVTM and CDR2 ANQGSEA. Here the CDR3 reads CSAVAGSSYNEQFF. CDR3 sequence (DNA): TGCAGCGCCGTAGCGGGAAGCTCCTACAATGAGCAGTTCTTC.

Comments on this clonotype: One end of the junction does not line up with germline, which may come from a read error. The genes are TRBV9 and TRBJ2-1, with no clear D. CDR1 is SGDLS and CDR2 is YYNGEE in the germline V gene. This CDR3 region has 13 residues. CDR3 in amino acids: CASSGTAYNKQFF. CDR3 in DNA: TGTGCCAGCAGCGGGACGGCATACAATAAGCAGTTCTTC. The complete variable domain, with remaining parts taken from reference TRBV9 and TRBJ2-1, reads DSGVTQTPKHLITATGQRVTLRCSPRSGDLSVYWYQQSLDQGLQFLIQYYNGEERAKGNILERFSAQQFPDLHSELNLSSLELGDSALYFCASSGTAYNKQFFGPGTRLTVL.

V is TRBV5-1 and J is TRBJ2-7, with TRBD1 matching 7 bases. Germline CDR1 SGHRS, CDR2 YFSETQ. This CDR3 is 14 amino acids long. After removal of 4 bases from V and 2 bases from J, the junction contained 6 bases not matched to a gene. The CDR3 protein is CASSHGDSTYEQYF. The CDR3 DNA follows: TGCGCCAGCAGCCACGGGGACAGCACCTACGAGCAGTACTTC.

This clonotype was observed once. A much larger clone sits a single nucleotide away, making a read error possible. The rearrangement uses TRBV20-1 and TRBJ1-5; D is ambiguous. V was trimmed by 2 bases and J by 9 bases, leaving 17 bases between them. CDR3 size: 14 residues. The V gene's germline CDR1 is DFQATT and CDR2 SNEGSKA (reference sequence). The CDR3 here is CSARPAEQIGPQHF. The DNA of the CDR3 is TGCAGTGCTAGACCAGCGGAGCAAATCGGGCCCCAGCATTTT.

This clonotype was counted between two and nine times. The rearrangement uses TRBV10-3 and TRBJ1-6; TRBD1 matches at 8 bases. Trimming removed 7 bases from V and 10 bases from J; junction bases left unmatched: 6. From germline, CDR1 is ENHRY and CDR2 SYGVKD. This CDR3 comprises 13 residues. CDR3 nucleotide sequence: TGTGCCATCAACCCGGACAGGGAGTCACCCCTCCACTTT. Its translation is CAINPDRESPLHF.

V is TRBV5-1 and J is TRBJ2-5; D unclear. Germline CDR1 is SGHRS and CDR2 is YFSETQ. Trimming left V 0 bases short and J 5 bases short, with 11 bases between. The CDR3 is 14 residues long. CDR3 region: CASSLAWGRETQYF. In DNA, the CDR3 is TGCGCCAGCAGCTTGGCTTGGGGTAGGGAGACCCAGTACTTC. The full variable domain, completed using reference TRBV5-1 and TRBJ2-5, is KAGVTQTPRYLIKTRGQQVTLSCSPISGHRSVSWYQQTPGQGLQFLFEYFSETQRNKGNFPGRFSGRQFSNSRSEMNVSTLELGDSALYLCASSLAWGRETQYFGPGTRLLVL.

The chain recombines TRBV5-1 with TRBJ2-1; perhaps TRBD1 as D (6 bases). The V end was cut by 0 bases, the J end by 10 bases, with 14 bases between. The CDR3 is made up of 14 amino acids. From germline, CDR1 is SGHRS and CDR2 YFSETQ. The CDR3: CASSLDDGQLEQFF. In nucleotides, the CDR3 is TGCGCCAGCAGCTTGGATGATGGACAGCTCGAGCAGTTCTTC.

This clonotype was detected ten times or more. The chain links TRBV28 to TRBJ1-2; 7 nucleotides match TRBD1. The CDR3 has 13 amino acids. The junction had 3 bases not matched to a gene; V was cut back by 6 bases and J by 2 bases. The germline CDR1 and CDR2 sequences are MDHEN and SYDVKM. The CDR3 DNA sequence: TGTGCCAGCAGGTCGGGACAGAACTATGGCTACACCTTC. Its protein is CASRSGQNYGYTF.

This clonotype was found a few times. This chain connects TRBV12-3 or TRBV12-4 to TRBJ2-5, with a tentative D call TRBD2 (6 bases). V lost 3 bases, J lost 3 bases, and 8 bases lay in between. CDR3 size: 13 residues. CDR3 nucleotide sequence: TGTGCCAGCAGTTTTGCGGGAAAAGAGACCCAGTACTTC. Protein sequence: CASSFAGKETQYF.

The chain combines TRBV20-1 with TRBJ2-7; D is possibly TRBD2 (6 bases). Trimming took off 6 bases at V and 4 bases at J, with 25 bases between the two ends. CDR1 and CDR2 from the germline V gene are DFQATT and SNEGSKA (reference sequence). The CDR3 spans 16 residues. For the CDR3, the DNA is TGCAGTGCAGACCCACGGGGACTTGCATCGGCATACGAGCAGTACTTC. The encoded protein is CSADPRGLASAYEQYF.

This clonotype has a handful of counts. The CDR3 nucleotides are TGCAGTGCTGCACAGGGGTCGGATCAGCCCCAGCATTTT. Translating it yields CSAAQGSDQPQHF. V is TRBV20-1 and J is TRBJ1-5; 7 bases agree with TRBD1. CDR1 is DFQATT, CDR2 SNEGSKA, per germline (reference sequence). The CDR3 runs to 13 residues. V shed 5 bases and J 5 bases; nucleotides not matched to a gene: 6.

The V call is TRBV6-2 or TRBV6-3, the J call TRBJ1-6; tentative D call: TRBD1 (6 bases). The germline gives CDR1 MNHEY, CDR2 SVGEGT. Trimming took off 7 bases at V and 6 bases at J, with 13 bases between the two ends. The CDR3 is 14 residues long. CDR3 in DNA: TGTGCCAGCACGGGGGCGGGTTTTAATTCACCCCTCCACTTT. Translated, it gives CASTGAGFNSPLHF.

Here the CDR3 DNA reads TGTGCCAGCAGCTTACTTTTCGGCAGACAAAGTGGGAATGAGCAGTTCTTC. This encodes CASSLLFGRQSGNEQFF. The chain recombines TRBV7-2 with TRBJ2-1; D call uncertain. The CDR3 has 17 amino acids. V lost 2 bases to trimming and J lost 7 bases, with 21 bases between them. The germline V gene has CDR1 SGHTA and CDR2 FQGNSA.

This clonotype has only a few counts. CDR3 protein: CASSFGEPSYNEQFF. As DNA, the CDR3 is TGTGCCAGCAGCTTCGGGGAGCCCTCCTACAATGAGCAGTTCTTC. The gene calls are TRBV7-9 and TRBJ2-1; D is perhaps TRBD2 (5 bases). Germline CDR1 reads SEHNR; CDR2 reads FQNEAQ (reference sequence). The CDR3 runs to 15 residues. Trimming took off 3 bases at V and 0 bases at J, with 9 bases between the two ends.

V is TRBV2 and J is TRBJ2-2, with TRBD2 matching over 11 bases. Germline lookup yields CDR1 SNHLY and CDR2 FYNNEI. CDR3 length: 16 residues. Germline trimming cut 6 bases from V and 4 bases from J; bases unmatched to any gene: 7. This chain's CDR3 is CASRELAGVRTGELFF. In DNA form, the CDR3 reads TGTGCCAGCAGGGAACTAGCGGGGGTTCGCACCGGGGAGCTGTTTTTT. The complete variable domain, with remaining parts taken from reference TRBV2 and TRBJ2-2, reads EPEVTQTPSHQVTQMGQEVILRCVPISNHLYFYWYRQILGQKVEFLVSFYNNEISEKSEIFDDQFSVERPDGSNFTLKIRSTKLEDSAMYFCASRELAGVRTGELFFGEGSRLTVL.

The CDR3 nucleotides are TGCAGCGGCCTCGCTCTGAACACCGGGGAGCTGTTTTTT. The encoded protein is CSGLALNTGELFF. V usage is TRBV29-1 and J usage is TRBJ2-2; D call uncertain. The length of the CDR3 is 13 residues. CDR1 is SQVTM, CDR2 ANQGSEA, per germline. Trimming left V 7 bases short and J 1 base short, with 10 bases between.